These 28 T cell receptor beta chains share one sample of origin, sequenced in a study of blood T cell repertoires in COVID-19. Data came from immunoSEQ multiplex PCR; TCRdb stores just in-frame clones and leaves some out. The data hold approximately 110,000 clones, with 80% observed a single time. Sequencing input: peripheral blood. These receptors were taken from a human donor in a cohort sampled during active or convalescent COVID-19.

The chain recombines TRBV4-2 with TRBJ1-2; D remains unclear. Germline V CDR1 and CDR2: LGHNA, YNFKEQ. Trimming pared 1 base from V and 1 base from J, leaving 10 bases between. The CDR3 has 15 amino acids. The CDR3 DNA sequence: TGTGCCAGCAGCCAAGGAACAGAGCTTAACTATGGCTACACCTTC. This encodes CASSQGTELNYGYTF.

In this sample, this clone turned up once. The chain employs TRBV18 and TRBJ1-1; 8 bases fit TRBD1. CDR3 size: 15 residues. Germline trimming cut 3 bases from V and 5 bases from J; bases unmatched to any gene: 8. Per the germline V gene, CDR1 is KGHSH and CDR2 is LQKENI. DNA for the CDR3: TGTGCCAGCTCACCGGTCAGGGGGCCGGGAACTGAAGCTTTCTTT. As protein: CASSPVRGPGTEAFF.

This clone was picked up a small number of times. The V gene is TRBV5-6, the J gene TRBJ2-1; a weak D match, TRBD1 (6 bases). Germline CDR1 SGHDT, CDR2 YYEEEE. This CDR3 has 16 amino acids. V lost 3 bases and J 2 bases, leaving 15 bases between the germline ends. The CDR3 region is CASSYYRDGPYNEQFF. As DNA, the CDR3 is TGTGCCAGCAGCTACTACAGGGACGGACCCTACAATGAGCAGTTCTTC.

The V gene is TRBV27, the J gene TRBJ2-7; tentative D call: TRBD2 (6 bases). CDR1 is MNHEY, CDR2 SMNVEV, per germline (reference sequence). V was pared by 6 bases and J by 2 bases, with 11 bases between. The CDR3 runs 13 residues. CDR3 amino acids: CASSPWGAYEQYF. CDR3 coding DNA: TGTGCCAGCAGCCCCTGGGGGGCCTACGAGCAGTACTTC.

The J gene is TRBJ1-2, the V gene TRBV2; 8 nucleotides line up with TRBD1. CDR1 and CDR2 (germline): SNHLY, FYNNEI. The J segment lost 7 bases and the V segment lost 7 bases, leaving 11 bases of the junction unmatched. This CDR3 region has 14 residues. CDR3 nucleotide sequence: TGTGCCAGCATTTTCCTCAGGGGGCCGGGTGGCTACACCTTC. Its protein is CASIFLRGPGGYTF.

The CDR3 DNA is TGTGCCAGCAGCGTAGTAAAGGGGGCTTTTTCTGGGGCCAACGTCCTGACTTTC. This translates into CASSVVKGAFSGANVLTF. The rearrangement links TRBV9 to TRBJ2-6; 7 nucleotides align to TRBD1. The ends lost 0 bases at V and 1 base at J; junction bases unmatched: 7. CDR1 is SGDLS, CDR2 YYNGEE, per germline. The CDR3 covers 18 residues.

This chain connects TRBV6-2 or TRBV6-3 to TRBJ2-3, with D possibly matching TRBD1 (5 bases). Trimming stripped 2 bases from V and 6 bases from J, with 12 bases between. The CDR3 length is 14 residues. Per the germline V gene, CDR1 is MNHEY and CDR2 is SVGEGT. CDR3 sequence: CASSYGRDVDTQYF. CDR3 nucleotides: TGTGCCAGCAGTTACGGCAGGGATGTGGATACGCAGTATTTT.

V is TRBV5-1 and J is TRBJ2-3, with 9 bases lining up with TRBD2. The CDR3 length is 16 residues. Germline loops: CDR1 SGHRS, CDR2 YFSETQ. V lost 2 bases to trimming and J lost 2 bases; unmatched junction nucleotides: 6. The CDR3 loop reads CASSLYGGGDTDTQYF. CDR3 coding DNA: TGCGCCAGCAGCTTATATGGCGGGGGGGACACAGATACGCAGTATTTT.

The V and J genes are TRBV6-5 and TRBJ2-1, with TRBD2 as a possible D gene (6 bases). Germline values: CDR1 MNHEY, CDR2 SVGAGI. Trimming stripped 5 bases from V and 9 bases from J, with 20 bases between. This CDR3 is 15 amino acids long. This CDR3 is CASSRLRGISGEQFF. The CDR3 bases are TGTGCCAGCAGTCGTCTCCGGGGGATCAGCGGTGAGCAGTTCTTC.

This clone was recorded once. The rearrangement links TRBV19 to TRBJ2-3, with TRBD2 as a possible D gene (6 bases). The V end was cut by 6 bases, the J end by 5 bases, with 18 bases between. This CDR3 contains 15 residues. Germline loops: CDR1 LNHDA, CDR2 SQIVND (reference sequence). CDR3 protein: CASSRGTVVKDTQYF. DNA of the CDR3: TGTGCCAGTAGCCGGGGGACGGTAGTTAAAGATACGCAGTATTTT.

CDR3 amino acids: CARSLDGWLATYEQYF. In DNA, the CDR3 is TGTGCCAGAAGCTTGGATGGGTGGCTAGCCACCTACGAGCAGTACTTC. The chain combines TRBV5-3 with TRBJ2-7, with D possibly TRBD2 on 5 matching bases. TRBV5-3 counts as an open reading frame of uncertain function. V shed 0 bases and J shed 2 bases, with 15 bases lying between them. The CDR3 is 16 amino acids.

This clone was detected a few times. The chain recombines TRBV6-5 with TRBJ1-2, with 11 positions matching TRBD1. With 7 bases clipped from V and 10 bases from J, the junction kept 8 bases outside the gene matches. This CDR3 region has 13 residues. The germline CDR1 and CDR2 sequences are MNHEY and SVGAGI. Here the CDR3 reads CASILTGQGVYTF. The CDR3 bases are TGTGCCAGCATCCTGACGGGACAGGGGGTCTACACCTTC.

The chain joins TRBV6-5 to TRBJ2-5, with TRBD1 matching 8 bases. V lost 4 bases to trimming and J lost 2 bases; unmatched junction nucleotides: 9. The CDR3 is 16 residues long. Germline V gene data show CDR1 as MNHEY and CDR2 as SVGAGI. CDR3 nucleotide sequence: TGTGCCAGCAGTTCGCCCTCCCGGGACAGGCAAGAGACCCAGTACTTC. Its translation: CASSSPSRDRQETQYF.

The rearrangement uses TRBV7-6 and TRBJ1-4; no firm D call. Germline V CDR1 and CDR2: SGHVS, FNYEAQ. Trimming stripped 3 bases from V and 2 bases from J, with 10 bases between. The CDR3 totals 15 residues. CDR3 in DNA: TGTGCCAGCAGCTTGTCGGGGTGGACTAATGAAAAACTGTTTTTT. It is translated as CASSLSGWTNEKLFF.

J is TRBJ2-3 and V is TRBV11-2, with 9 nucleotides matching TRBD2. The junction had 16 bases not matched to a gene; V was cut back by 7 bases and J by 2 bases. Germline V gene sequence: CDR1 SGHAT, CDR2 FQNNGV. This CDR3 is 18 amino acids long. The CDR3 protein is CASTPRAPSGGLTDTQYF. The DNA for the CDR3 is TGTGCCAGCACCCCAAGGGCCCCGAGCGGGGGGCTCACAGATACGCAGTATTTT. Drawing the rest from reference TRBV11-2 and TRBJ2-3, the complete variable domain is EAGVAQSPRYKIIEKRQSVAFWCNPISGHATLYWYQQILGQGPKLLIQFQNNGVVDDSQLPKDRFSAERLKGVDSTLKIQPAKLEDSAVYLCASTPRAPSGGLTDTQYFGPGTRLTVL.

The V call is TRBV2, the J call TRBJ1-4, with 9 bases that match TRBD1. The CDR3 contains 15 residues. V shed 6 bases and J 7 bases; nucleotides not matched to a gene: 9. In germline, CDR1 is SNHLY, CDR2 FYNNEI. CDR3 nucleotide sequence: TGTGCCAGCAGGGCGGGGACAGGGCTACTTGAAAAACTGTTTTTT. Amino acids: CASRAGTGLLEKLFF.

The CDR3 loop reads CASSYESTNEKLFF. CDR3 sequence (DNA): TGTGCCAGCAGTTACGAGTCCACTAATGAAAAACTGTTTTTT. The J gene is TRBJ1-4, the V gene TRBV27; D call uncertain. The CDR3 has 14 amino acids. The germline V gene has CDR1 MNHEY and CDR2 SMNVEV (reference sequence). Between the trimmed V and J ends, which lost 4 bases and 2 bases, there was a span of 8 bases.

The chain employs TRBV2 and TRBJ2-5; D gene unclear. The V and J ends lost 4 bases and 5 bases respectively, with 8 bases between them. Germline CDR1 reads SNHLY; CDR2 reads FYNNEI. This CDR3 spans 12 amino acids. CDR3 nucleotide sequence: TGTGCCAGCAGTGGTCTACGGGAGACCCAGTACTTC. Its protein product is CASSGLRETQYF. Using reference TRBV2 and TRBJ2-5 for the parts outside the CDR3, the full variable domain is EPEVTQTPSHQVTQMGQEVILRCVPISNHLYFYWYRQILGQKVEFLVSFYNNEISEKSEIFDDQFSVERPDGSNFTLKIRSTKLEDSAMYFCASSGLRETQYFGPGTRLLVL.

V usage is TRBV11-1 and J usage is TRBJ2-5; 9 positions match TRBD1. With 5 bases clipped from V and 5 bases from J, the junction kept 6 bases outside the gene matches. The length of the CDR3 is 14 residues. Per germline, CDR1 SGHAT and CDR2 FQDESV (reference sequence). The CDR3 DNA reads TGTGCCAGCAGCGCGGACAGGGGTCGCGAGACCCAGTACTTC. Translating it yields CASSADRGRETQYF.

The chain has TRBV27 and TRBJ2-2; TRBD2 aligns across 12 bases. J lost 5 bases, V lost 8 bases, and 9 bases had no gene match. Germline V gene lookup returns CDR1 MNHEY and CDR2 SMNVEV (reference sequence). The CDR3 length is 16 residues. The CDR3 reads CASRWTSGMGTGELFF. CDR3 bases: TGTGCCAGCCGATGGACTAGCGGGATGGGGACCGGGGAGCTGTTTTTT.

The chain has TRBV10-1 and TRBJ2-2; 13 bases match TRBD2. Germline trimming cut 8 bases from V and 6 bases from J; bases unmatched to any gene: 3. The germline CDR1 and CDR2 sequences are WNHNN and SYGVQD (reference sequence). This CDR3 contains 14 residues. CDR3 nucleotides: TGCGCCAGCTGGGGACTAGCGGGGCCCGGGGAGCTGTTTTTT. Protein product: CASWGLAGPGELFF.

V gene TRBV5-5 combines with J gene TRBJ2-1, with 7 bases fitting TRBD1. CDR3 length: 16 residues. J lost 2 bases, V lost 0 bases, and 5 bases had no gene match. From germline, CDR1 is SGHKS and CDR2 YYEKEE (reference sequence). The CDR3 protein is CASSLDLTGAYNEQFF. The CDR3 DNA follows: TGTGCCAGCAGCTTGGACCTTACAGGGGCCTACAATGAGCAGTTCTTC.

The chain uses TRBV29-1 and TRBJ2-2, with a weak D call TRBD1 (5 bases). V was cut by 6 bases and J by 4 bases, with 12 bases left in between. This CDR3 contains 13 residues. Germline CDR1 reads SQVTM; CDR2 reads ANQGSEA. As DNA, the CDR3 is TGCAGCGTAGTGGTGGGGCGCACCGGGGAGCTGTTTTTT. Translating gives CSVVVGRTGELFF.

The V gene is TRBV9, the J gene TRBJ2-2, with 7 bases fitting TRBD2. The germline V gene encodes CDR1 SGDLS and CDR2 YYNGEE. The V gene end was trimmed by 4 bases and the J gene end by 5 bases; junction bases not matched to a gene: 11. CDR3 size: 16 residues. The CDR3 loop reads CASSPGSSGKTGELFF. CDR3 bases: TGTGCCAGCAGCCCCGGTTCCAGCGGGAAGACCGGGGAGCTGTTTTTT.

The chain recombines TRBV4-1 with TRBJ2-7, with 9 nucleotides matching TRBD1. The junction had 5 bases not matched to a gene; V was cut back by 3 bases and J by 2 bases. This CDR3 has 15 amino acids. Germline V gives CDR1 MGHRA, CDR2 YSYEKL. CDR3 in DNA: TGCGCCAGCAGCCACCTGACAGGGGGGGCCTACGAGCAGTACTTC. This translates into CASSHLTGGAYEQYF.

The genes are TRBV10-3 and TRBJ2-3; 9 bases match TRBD2. With 0 bases clipped from V and 3 bases from J, the junction kept 4 bases outside the gene matches. Germline CDR1 reads ENHRY; CDR2 reads SYGVKD. This CDR3 contains 16 residues. CDR3: CAISESDAGGTDTQYF. In DNA form, the CDR3 reads TGTGCCATCAGTGAGTCCGATGCGGGGGGGACAGATACGCAGTATTTT.

Only one count was recorded for this clone. CDR3: CARFRVFQPQHF. The DNA for the CDR3 is TGTGCCAGGTTCAGGGTTTTCCAGCCCCAGCATTTT. The rearrangement uses TRBV14 and TRBJ1-5, with D maybe TRBD1 (5 bases). CDR1 and CDR2 from the germline V gene are SGHDN and FVKESK. The CDR3 spans 12 residues. Trimming took off 9 bases at V and 7 bases at J, with 13 bases between the two ends. Based on the CDR3 plus reference TRBV14 and TRBJ1-5, the full variable domain is EAGVTQFPSHSVIEKGQTVTLRCDPISGHDNLYWYRRVMGKEIKFLLHFVKESKQDESGMPNNRFLAERTGGTYSTLKVQPAELEDSGVYFCARFRVFQPQHFGDGTRLSIL.

In its sample, this clone was seen a few times. The chain combines TRBV2 with TRBJ1-5, with TRBD1 matching over 7 bases. The CDR3 spans 15 residues. Germline V gene lookup returns CDR1 SNHLY and CDR2 FYNNEI. V lost 2 bases, J lost 3 bases, and 4 bases stayed unmatched. CDR3 loop: CASSEQGQNNQPQHF. The CDR3 nucleotides read TGTGCCAGCAGTGAACAGGGACAGAACAATCAGCCCCAGCATTTT.